This record covers a single T cell receptor beta chain. Its antigen is currently unknown. As the sequencing template, cDNA was produced by extracting RNA and reverse transcribing it. The repertoire was sequenced with immunoSEQ multiplex PCR; TCRdb's copy has only in-frame clones and lacks some. The sample has some 19,000 clones, 50% to 70% seen once. Germline V CDR1 and CDR2: MNHEY, SVGAGI. The V gene lost 6 bases and the J gene lost 9 bases, with 15 bases spanning the gap. The CDR3 covers 12 residues. This sample is part of a study of CD8+ T cells in alopecia areata. Study findings and constraints: While tofacitinib was given, many expanded lesional clones persisted in scalp and blood. Lesional scalp exceeded normal scalp in clonality, especially in alopecia totalis/universalis. Significant decreases in scalp clonality and expanded CD8+ clones followed tofacitinib treatment.

Treatment in this sample: oral pan-JAK inhibitor, 5-10 mg twice daily. Researchers took lesional scalp punch biopsies and peripheral blood from people who were alopecia areata patients. The sequences come from skin, collected at week 4, from a patient treated with tofacitinib. This receptor was identified in a human donor with alopecia areata. The chain has TRBV6-5 and TRBJ2-7, with a possible D match to TRBD2 (6 bases). The CDR3 region has the DNA TGTGCCAGCAGCCAGGAGGGCCGGGGGCAGTACTTC. Its translation: CASSQEGRGQYF.